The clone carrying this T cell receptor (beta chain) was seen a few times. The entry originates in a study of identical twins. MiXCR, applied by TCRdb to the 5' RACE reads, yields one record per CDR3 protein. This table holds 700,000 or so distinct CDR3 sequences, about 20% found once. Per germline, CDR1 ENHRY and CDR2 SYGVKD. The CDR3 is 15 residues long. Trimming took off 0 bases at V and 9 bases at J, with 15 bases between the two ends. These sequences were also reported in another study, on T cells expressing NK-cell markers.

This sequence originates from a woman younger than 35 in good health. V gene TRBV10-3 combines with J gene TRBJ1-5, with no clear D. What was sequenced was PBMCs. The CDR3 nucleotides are TGTGCCATCAGTGAGTCACGGCAGGTAGATTGGCCCCAGCATTTT. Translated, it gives CAISESRQVDWPQHF.